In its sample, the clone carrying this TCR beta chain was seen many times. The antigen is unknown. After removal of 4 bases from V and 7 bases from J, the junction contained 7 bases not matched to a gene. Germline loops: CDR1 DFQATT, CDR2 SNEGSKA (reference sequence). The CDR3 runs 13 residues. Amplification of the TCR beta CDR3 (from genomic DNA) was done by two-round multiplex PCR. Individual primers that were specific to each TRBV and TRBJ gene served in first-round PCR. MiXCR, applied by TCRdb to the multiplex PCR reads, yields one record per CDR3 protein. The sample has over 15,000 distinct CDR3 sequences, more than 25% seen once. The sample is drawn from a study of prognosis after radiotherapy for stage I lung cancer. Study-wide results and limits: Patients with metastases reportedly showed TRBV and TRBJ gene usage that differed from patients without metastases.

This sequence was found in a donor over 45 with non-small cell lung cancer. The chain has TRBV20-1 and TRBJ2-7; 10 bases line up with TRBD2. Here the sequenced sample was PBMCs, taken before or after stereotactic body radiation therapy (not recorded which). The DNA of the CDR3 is TGCAGTGCTACTACTAGCGGGAAGGGAGAGCAGTACTTC. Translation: CSATTSGKGEQYF.